Listed here are 15 T cell receptor beta chains from one sample, sequenced in a study of shared clonotypes between healthy human individuals. The protocol was immunoSEQ multiplex PCR, while the TCRdb copy is restricted to in-frame clones and leaves out a portion. There are roughly 700,000 clones in the sample; approximately 79% occur only once, and about 1.7% lies in the top ten. The sample comprised memory CD4+ T cells sorted from blood. Subset indicated: CD45RA-negative fraction. The receptors come from a woman in her twenties or thirties in good health.

The chain carries TRBV10-2 and TRBJ2-5, with 10 nucleotides matching TRBD2. With V trimmed by 3 bases and J by 5 bases, 15 bases remained unmatched. CDR3 size: 18 residues. Germline-derived CDR1 and CDR2 are WSHSY and SAAADI. This CDR3 is CASSDPAGGLGTSETQYF. CDR3 nucleotide sequence: TGCGCCAGCAGTGATCCAGCGGGAGGGTTGGGGACCAGCGAGACCCAGTACTTC.

A note on this clone: A much larger clone sits a single nucleotide away, making a read error possible. The rearrangement joins TRBV9 to TRBJ1-1; D not certain. V shed 4 bases and J shed 0 bases, with 4 bases lying between them. CDR3 length: 12 residues. Germline CDR1 and CDR2: SGDLS and YYNGEE. Written as DNA, the CDR3 is TGTGCCAGCAGCCGAATGAACACTGAAGCTTTCTTT. It encodes CASSRMNTEAFF.

This clone was picked up one time. V is TRBV19 and J is TRBJ1-4; D is ambiguous. V lost 11 bases to trimming and J lost 8 bases, with 24 bases between them. The CDR3 length is 15 residues. The germline gives CDR1 LNHDA, CDR2 SQIVND (reference sequence). The CDR3 loop reads CAVAVEGRVGEKLFF. CDR3 in DNA: TGTGCCGTGGCAGTTGAGGGAAGAGTTGGGGAAAAACTGTTTTTT.

This clone turned up a few times. The rearrangement links TRBV10-3 to TRBJ2-7; 9 bases fit TRBD2. The junction had 3 bases not matched to a gene; V was cut back by 3 bases and J by 0 bases. The CDR3 contains 15 residues. Germline CDR1 is ENHRY and CDR2 is SYGVKD. CDR3 nucleotides: TGTGCCATCAGTGATCGGACTAGCGACTCCTACGAGCAGTACTTC. This codes for CAISDRTSDSYEQYF.

This sequence joins TRBV15 and TRBJ1-1; unclear D gene. Germline V lookup: CDR1 LNHNV, CDR2 YYDKDF (reference sequence). Between the trimmed V and J ends, which lost 0 bases and 5 bases, there was a span of 7 bases. This CDR3 contains 13 residues. The CDR3 reads CATSRDQATEAFF. CDR3 in DNA: TGTGCCACCAGCAGAGATCAAGCGACTGAAGCTTTCTTT.

The chain has TRBV2 and TRBJ1-6; D remains unclear. CDR1 is SNHLY and CDR2 is FYNNEI in the germline V gene. Trimming removed 2 bases at V and 8 bases at J, with 13 bases between. The CDR3 has 15 residues. The CDR3: CASSELGLSDSPLHF. The CDR3 DNA sequence: TGTGCCAGCAGTGAATTAGGCCTCTCCGATTCACCCCTCCACTTT. Full variable domain (outside the CDR3, taken from reference TRBV2 and TRBJ1-6): EPEVTQTPSHQVTQMGQEVILRCVPISNHLYFYWYRQILGQKVEFLVSFYNNEISEKSEIFDDQFSVERPDGSNFTLKIRSTKLEDSAMYFCASSELGLSDSPLHFGNGTRLTVT.

This clone occurred a few times. J is TRBJ1-2 and V is TRBV28, with D perhaps matching TRBD1 (5 bases). This CDR3 region has 15 residues. V was pared by 3 bases and J by 1 base, with 12 bases between. Germline V gives CDR1 MDHEN, CDR2 SYDVKM. CDR3 residues: CASSFGGSSNYGYTF. In DNA form, the CDR3 reads TGTGCCAGCAGTTTCGGGGGTAGTAGTAACTATGGCTACACCTTC.

This chain links TRBV21-1 with TRBJ1-5; TRBD1 is the table's D call, not checked against the DNA. TRBV21-1 counts as a pseudogene. This CDR3 is built from 16 residues. Here the CDR3 DNA reads TGTGCCAGCAGCATTAACCGGGACAGGGTCTTCCAGCCCCAGCATTTT. Its translation: CASSINRDRVFQPQHF.

On this clone itself: This sequence may be a read error, since a much larger clone differs from it by one base. Other nucleotide sequences from this sample produce the same CDR3. The V and J genes are TRBV28 and TRBJ2-5, with D uncertain. The germline CDR1 and CDR2 sequences are MDHEN and SYDVKM. The V end was cut by 6 bases, the J end by 0 bases, with 2 bases between. The CDR3 covers 11 residues. CDR3: CASRYQETQYF. CDR3 DNA sequence: TGTGCCAGCAGGTACCAAGAGACCCAGTACTTC.

V and J are TRBV19 and TRBJ1-4; TRBD1 is a possible D gene (6 bases). This CDR3 spans 16 amino acids. Germline CDR1 is LNHDA and CDR2 is SQIVND (reference sequence). Trimming took 5 bases from V and 8 from J, leaving 21 bases between them. Written as DNA, the CDR3 is TGTGCCAGTAGTGACATACAGGGCCGGGGGTACGAAAAACTGTTTTTT. This translates into CASSDIQGRGYEKLFF.

In regard to this clone: This same CDR3 is encoded by further DNA sequences in the sample. Here the CDR3 reads CASSLMGSYNEQFF. The CDR3 DNA reads as TGCGCCAGCAGCTTGATGGGGTCCTACAATGAGCAGTTCTTC. The chain joins TRBV5-1 to TRBJ2-1; D gene unclear. Looked up from germline, CDR1 is SGHRS and CDR2 is YFSETQ. The ends were cut back, 1 base at V and 1 base at J, with 6 bases in the middle. This CDR3 has 14 residues.

The chain has TRBV10-3 and TRBJ1-2, with TRBD1 as a possible D gene (5 bases). The CDR3 is 13 residues long. Trimming took 10 bases from V and 4 from J, leaving 16 bases between them. The germline gives CDR1 ENHRY, CDR2 SYGVKD. In DNA, the CDR3 is TGTGCCACCGGCCGGGGGTACGGCTATGGCTACACCTTC. Its protein is CATGRGYGYGYTF.

Concerning this clone itself: The same CDR3 is also encoded by other DNA sequences in this sample. This chain links TRBV11-2 with TRBJ2-1; 9 positions match TRBD2. CDR1 SGHAT and CDR2 FQNNGV come from the germline V gene. Unmatched junction bases numbered 4, after V lost 3 bases and J lost 4 bases. The CDR3 is made up of 15 amino acids. CDR3 coding DNA: TGTGCCAGCAGCTTGGGACTAGCCGAATACAATGAGCAGTTCTTC. Its protein product is CASSLGLAEYNEQFF.

This clone was counted between two and nine times. The chain combines TRBV30 with TRBJ2-7, with 11 bases fitting TRBD2. Germline CDR1 GTSNPN, CDR2 SVGIG (reference sequence). Losses at the gene ends were 2 bases for V and 3 bases for J; bases not matched to a gene: 6. The CDR3 spans 15 residues. The CDR3 reads CAWSTPGTSGYEQYF. As DNA, the CDR3 is TGTGCCTGGAGTACACCCGGGACTAGCGGCTACGAGCAGTACTTC.

The rearrangement uses TRBV28 and TRBJ2-2; D may correspond to TRBD1 or TRBD2 (5 bases each). Per the germline V gene, CDR1 is MDHEN and CDR2 is SYDVKM. CDR3 length equals 16 residues. The V end was cut by 6 bases, the J end by 0 bases, with 14 bases between. The CDR3 DNA reads TGTGCCAGCAGCTGGGGGACGGCACCGAACACCGGGGAGCTGTTTTTT. As protein: CASSWGTAPNTGELFF.